These T cell receptor beta chains were read from a single sample in a study of shared clonotypes between healthy human individuals. Using immunoSEQ multiplex PCR, the repertoire was profiled, and TCRdb retains in-frame clones only, with some absent. The sample has around 1,100,000 clones, approximately 75% seen once; the top ten hold about 0.89%. The sequencing sample was made of memory CD4+ T cells from PBMCs. The origin of the receptors is a man younger than 35 in good health. Some clones in this sample may be carry-over from other donors' samples. Both conserved end residues are part of each CDR3. A D gene is named only where the DNA matches it firmly. The size of a clone is reported for some rows only, either as once, few or many, or as a class for expanded clones.

V gene,J gene,clone size,D gene,CDR3 protein,CDR3 DNA
TRBV7-9,TRBJ1-1,NA,TRBD1,CASSQTGTGQAFF,TGTGCCAGCAGCCAAACAGGGACAGGTCAAGCTTTCTTT
TRBV5-1,TRBJ2-5,NA,NA,CASSSMGQETQYF,TGCGCCAGCAGCTCTATGGGCCAAGAGACCCAGTACTTC
TRBV18,TRBJ1-3,NA,NA,CASSPPGPTGNTIYF,TGTGCCAGCTCACCTCCGGGACCCACCGGAAACACCATATATTTT
TRBV5-1,TRBJ1-2,NA,TRBD1,CASSRTGDHGYTF,TGCGCCAGCAGTCGGACAGGGGACCATGGCTACACCTTC
TRBV29-1,TRBJ2-5,NA,NA,CSSGEQETQYF,TGCAGCAGTGGGGAGCAAGAGACCCAGTACTTC
TRBV7-2,TRBJ1-2,NA,NA,CASSPTSGYGYTF,TGTGCCAGCAGCCCGACCTCGGGCTATGGCTACACCTTC
TRBV5-1,TRBJ1-4,NA,NA,CASSLVGAYNDEKLFF,TGCGCCAGCAGCTTGGTAGGGGCCTATAATGATGAAAAACTGTTTTTT
TRBV5-1,TRBJ1-2,NA,TRBD1,CASSLVSGTANYGYTF,TGCGCCAGCAGCTTGGTCTCCGGGACAGCAAACTATGGCTACACCTTC
TRBV30,TRBJ2-7,once,NA,CAWGNVLRKREQYF,TGTGCCTGGGGAAATGTCTTGCGTAAAAGGGAGCAGTACTTC
TRBV9,TRBJ2-2,NA,NA,CASSPNSWLQNTGELFF,TGTGCCAGCAGCCCAAACTCTTGGCTGCAGAACACCGGGGAGCTGTTTTTT
TRBV10-3,TRBJ1-2,NA,TRBD1,CAISESFGFGGQGAPGYTF,TGTGCCATCAGTGAGTCGTTCGGATTCGGTGGACAGGGGGCGCCGGGCTACACCTTC
TRBV2,TRBJ2-1,NA,NA,CASSLEVGNEQFF,TGTGCCAGCAGTCTTGAGGTCGGCAATGAGCAGTTCTTC
TRBV5-1,TRBJ2-5,NA,TRBD2,CASSRLAGETQYF,TGCGCCAGCAGCCGACTAGCGGGAGAGACCCAGTACTTC
TRBV5-1,TRBJ2-1,NA,TRBD2,CASSKGGSSAYNEQFF,TGCGCCAGCAGCAAGGGAGGGAGTAGCGCCTACAATGAGCAGTTCTTC
TRBV14,TRBJ2-5,NA,NA,CASSLSGTQYF,TGTGCCAGCAGCCTTAGCGGGACCCAGTACTTC
TRBV7-3,TRBJ2-2,NA,NA,CASSFQGNGELFF,TGTGCCAGCAGCTTCCAGGGTAACGGGGAGCTGTTTTTT
TRBV2,TRBJ1-5,NA,NA,CASRRDRNQPQHF,TGTGCCAGCAGAAGAGACCGCAATCAGCCCCAGCATTTT
TRBV9,TRBJ2-5,NA,NA,CASSVRDEETQYF,TGTGCCAGCAGCGTCAGAGACGAAGAGACCCAGTACTTC
TRBV2,TRBJ2-1,once,NA,CASSGTPRHNEQFF,TGTGCCAGCAGTGGGACCCCAAGACATAATGAGCAGTTCTTC
TRBV19,TRBJ2-7,NA,NA,CASSIDGRNEQYF,TGTGCCAGTAGTATAGATGGTAGGAACGAGCAGTACTTC